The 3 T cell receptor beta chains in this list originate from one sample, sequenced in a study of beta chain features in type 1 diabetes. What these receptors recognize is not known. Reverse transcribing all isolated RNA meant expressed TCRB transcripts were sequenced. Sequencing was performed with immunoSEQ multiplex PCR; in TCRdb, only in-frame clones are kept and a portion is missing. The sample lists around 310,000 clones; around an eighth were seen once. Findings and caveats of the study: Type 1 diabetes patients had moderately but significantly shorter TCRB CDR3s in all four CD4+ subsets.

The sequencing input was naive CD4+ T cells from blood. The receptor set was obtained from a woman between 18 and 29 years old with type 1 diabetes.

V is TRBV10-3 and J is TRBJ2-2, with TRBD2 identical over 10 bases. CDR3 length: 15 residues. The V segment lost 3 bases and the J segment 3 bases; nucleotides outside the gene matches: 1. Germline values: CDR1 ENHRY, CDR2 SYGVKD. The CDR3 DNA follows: TGTGCCATCAGTGACCTAGCGGGAGACACCGGGGAGCTGTTTTTT. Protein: CAISDLAGDTGELFF.

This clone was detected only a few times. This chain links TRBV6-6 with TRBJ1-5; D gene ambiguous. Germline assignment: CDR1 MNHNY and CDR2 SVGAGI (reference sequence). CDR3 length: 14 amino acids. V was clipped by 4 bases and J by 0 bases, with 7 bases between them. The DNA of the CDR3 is TGTGCCAGCAGTTCGGTGAATAGCAATCAGCCCCAGCATTTT. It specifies CASSSVNSNQPQHF.

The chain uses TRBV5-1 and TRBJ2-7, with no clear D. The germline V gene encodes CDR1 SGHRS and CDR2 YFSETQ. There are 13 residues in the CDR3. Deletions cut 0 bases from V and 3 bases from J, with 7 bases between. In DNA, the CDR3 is TGCGCCAGCAGCTTGGCACAGAGCTACGAGCAGTACTTC. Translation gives CASSLAQSYEQYF.